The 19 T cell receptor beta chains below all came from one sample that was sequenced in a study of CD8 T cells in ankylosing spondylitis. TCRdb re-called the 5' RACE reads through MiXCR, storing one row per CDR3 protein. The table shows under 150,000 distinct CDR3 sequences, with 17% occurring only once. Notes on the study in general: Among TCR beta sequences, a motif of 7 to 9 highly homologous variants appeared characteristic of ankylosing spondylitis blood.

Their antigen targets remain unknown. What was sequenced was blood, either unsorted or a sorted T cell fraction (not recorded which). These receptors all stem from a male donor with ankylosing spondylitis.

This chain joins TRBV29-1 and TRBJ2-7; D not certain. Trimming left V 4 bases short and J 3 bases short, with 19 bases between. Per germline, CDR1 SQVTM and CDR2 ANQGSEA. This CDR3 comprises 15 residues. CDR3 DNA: TGCAGCGTTGTGTACGCAGGAGATAAGAACTACGAGCAGTACTTC. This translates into CSVVYAGDKNYEQYF.

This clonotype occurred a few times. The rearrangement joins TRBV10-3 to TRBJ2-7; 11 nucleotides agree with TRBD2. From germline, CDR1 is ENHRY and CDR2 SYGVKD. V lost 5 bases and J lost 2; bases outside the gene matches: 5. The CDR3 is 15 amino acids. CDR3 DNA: TGTGCCATCAGTTATACTAGCGGGAGACCCTACGAGCAGTACTTC. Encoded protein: CAISYTSGRPYEQYF.

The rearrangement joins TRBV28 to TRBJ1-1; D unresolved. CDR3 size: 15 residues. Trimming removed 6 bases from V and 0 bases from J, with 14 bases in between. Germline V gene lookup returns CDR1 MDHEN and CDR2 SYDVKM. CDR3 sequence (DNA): TGTGCCAGCAGACCAACTGACGGATTGAACACTGAAGCTTTCTTT. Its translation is CASRPTDGLNTEAFF.

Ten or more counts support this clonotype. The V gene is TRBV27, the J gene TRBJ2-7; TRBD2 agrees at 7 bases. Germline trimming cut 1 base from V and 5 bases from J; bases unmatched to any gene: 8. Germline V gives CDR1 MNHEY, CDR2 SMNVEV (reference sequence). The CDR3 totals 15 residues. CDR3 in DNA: TGTGCCAGCAGTTTATGGGCCGGGAGGATTGACGAGCAGTACTTC. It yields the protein CASSLWAGRIDEQYF.

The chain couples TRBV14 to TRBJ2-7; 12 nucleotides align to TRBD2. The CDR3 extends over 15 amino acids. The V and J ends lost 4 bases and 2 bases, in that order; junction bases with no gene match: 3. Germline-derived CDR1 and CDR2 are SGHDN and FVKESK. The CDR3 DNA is TGTGCCAGCAGCCCACTAGCGGGAGGCACCTACGAGCAGTACTTC. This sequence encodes CASSPLAGGTYEQYF.

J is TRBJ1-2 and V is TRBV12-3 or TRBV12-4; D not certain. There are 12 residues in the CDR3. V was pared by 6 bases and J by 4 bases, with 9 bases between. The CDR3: CASSPTAYGYTF. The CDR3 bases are TGTGCCAGCAGCCCGACTGCCTATGGCTACACCTTC.

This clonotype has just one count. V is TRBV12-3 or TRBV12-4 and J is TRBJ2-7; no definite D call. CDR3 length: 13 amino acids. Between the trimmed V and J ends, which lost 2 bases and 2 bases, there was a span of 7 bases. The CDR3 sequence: CASSLSAPYEQYF. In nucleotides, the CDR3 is TGTGCCAGCAGTTTATCTGCTCCCTACGAGCAGTACTTC.

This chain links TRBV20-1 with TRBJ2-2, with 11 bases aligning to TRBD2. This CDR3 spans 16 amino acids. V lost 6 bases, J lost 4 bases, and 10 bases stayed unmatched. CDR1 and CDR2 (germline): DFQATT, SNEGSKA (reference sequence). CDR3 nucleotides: TGCAGTGCCCGGCCTCAACTAGCGGGAGTCACCGGGGAGCTGTTTTTT. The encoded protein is CSARPQLAGVTGELFF.

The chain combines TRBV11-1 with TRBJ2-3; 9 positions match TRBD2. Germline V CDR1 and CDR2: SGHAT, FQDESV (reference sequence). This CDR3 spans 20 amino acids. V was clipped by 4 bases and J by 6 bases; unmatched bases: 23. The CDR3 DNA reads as TGTGCCAGCAGCTCGCCCCCAACTCTGGGTAGCGGGAGCCTGTGGGATACGCAGTATTTT. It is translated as CASSSPPTLGSGSLWDTQYF.

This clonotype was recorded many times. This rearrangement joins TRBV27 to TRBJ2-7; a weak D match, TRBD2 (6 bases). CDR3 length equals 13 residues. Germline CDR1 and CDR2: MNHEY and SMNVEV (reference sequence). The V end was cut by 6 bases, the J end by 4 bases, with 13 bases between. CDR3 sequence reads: CASSPGSSYEQYF. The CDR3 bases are TGTGCCAGCAGCCCCGGGAGTAGTTACGAGCAGTACTTC.

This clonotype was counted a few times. CDR3 in amino acids: CASSFPGAYGYTF. The CDR3 nucleotides read TGTGCCAGCAGTTTTCCTGGGGCCTATGGCTACACCTTC. This chain links TRBV27 with TRBJ1-2; D might be TRBD1 (5 bases). Germline V gene lookup returns CDR1 MNHEY and CDR2 SMNVEV (reference sequence). V gave up 3 bases and J gave up 4 bases, with 9 bases separating them. CDR3 length: 13 residues.

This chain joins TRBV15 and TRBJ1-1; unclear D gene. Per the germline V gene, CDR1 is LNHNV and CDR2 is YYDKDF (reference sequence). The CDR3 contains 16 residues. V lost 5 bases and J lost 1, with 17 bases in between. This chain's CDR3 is CATSRPGSPENTEAFF. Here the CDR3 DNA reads TGTGCCACCAGCCGACCCGGAAGCCCCGAGAACACTGAAGCTTTCTTT.

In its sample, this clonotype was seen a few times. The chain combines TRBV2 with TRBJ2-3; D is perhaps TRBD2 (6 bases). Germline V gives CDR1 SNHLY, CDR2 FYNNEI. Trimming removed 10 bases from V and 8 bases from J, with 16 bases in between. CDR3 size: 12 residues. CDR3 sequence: CATETSQGTQYF. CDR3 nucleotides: TGTGCCACAGAGACTAGTCAGGGTACGCAGTATTTT.

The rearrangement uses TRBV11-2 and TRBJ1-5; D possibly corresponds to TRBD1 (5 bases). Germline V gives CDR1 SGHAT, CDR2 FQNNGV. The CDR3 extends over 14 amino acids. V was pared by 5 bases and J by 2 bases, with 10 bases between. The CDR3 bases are TGTGCCAGCAGCCAGGGACGGGGCAATCAGCCCCAGCATTTT. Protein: CASSQGRGNQPQHF.

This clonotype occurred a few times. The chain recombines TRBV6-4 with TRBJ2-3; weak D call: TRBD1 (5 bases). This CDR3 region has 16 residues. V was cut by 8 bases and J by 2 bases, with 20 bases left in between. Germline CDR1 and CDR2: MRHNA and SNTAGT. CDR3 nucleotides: TGTGCCAGCCGCCCCCATATTGACAGTCCCACAGATACGCAGTATTTT. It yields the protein CASRPHIDSPTDTQYF.

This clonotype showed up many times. The CDR3 loop is CASRLLAKEQFF. The CDR3 region has the DNA TGTGCCAGCAGGCTACTAGCGAAAGAGCAGTTCTTC. This chain uses TRBV12-3 or TRBV12-4 with TRBJ2-1, with 7 bases matching TRBD2. With 6 bases clipped from V and 10 bases from J, the junction kept 6 bases outside the gene matches. The CDR3 runs to 12 residues.

CDR3 in DNA: TGCGCCAGCAGCCCGCGATCCGATACGCAGTATTTT. This sequence encodes CASSPRSDTQYF. V gene TRBV4-1 combines with J gene TRBJ2-3; D gene unclear. This CDR3 spans 12 amino acids. The V end lost 4 bases, the J end lost 6 bases, and 8 bases lay between the germline ends. Germline CDR1 is MGHRA and CDR2 is YSYEKL.

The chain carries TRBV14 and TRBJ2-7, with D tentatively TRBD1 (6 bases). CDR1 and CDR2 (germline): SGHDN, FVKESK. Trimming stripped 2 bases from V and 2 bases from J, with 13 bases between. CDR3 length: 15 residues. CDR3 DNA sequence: TGTGCCAGCAGCCAATATAGGTACAGGGCCTACGAGCAGTACTTC. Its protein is CASSQYRYRAYEQYF. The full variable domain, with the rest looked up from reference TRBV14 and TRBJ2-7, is EAGVTQFPSHSVIEKGQTVTLRCDPISGHDNLYWYRRVMGKEIKFLLHFVKESKQDESGMPNNRFLAERTGGTYSTLKVQPAELEDSGVYFCASSQYRYRAYEQYFGPGTRLTVT.

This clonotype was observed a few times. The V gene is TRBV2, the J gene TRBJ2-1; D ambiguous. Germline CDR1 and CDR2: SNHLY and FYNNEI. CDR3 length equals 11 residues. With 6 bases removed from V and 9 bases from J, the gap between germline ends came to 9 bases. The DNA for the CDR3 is TGTGCCAGCAGGGCTGGTTTTGAGCAGTTCTTC. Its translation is CASRAGFEQFF.